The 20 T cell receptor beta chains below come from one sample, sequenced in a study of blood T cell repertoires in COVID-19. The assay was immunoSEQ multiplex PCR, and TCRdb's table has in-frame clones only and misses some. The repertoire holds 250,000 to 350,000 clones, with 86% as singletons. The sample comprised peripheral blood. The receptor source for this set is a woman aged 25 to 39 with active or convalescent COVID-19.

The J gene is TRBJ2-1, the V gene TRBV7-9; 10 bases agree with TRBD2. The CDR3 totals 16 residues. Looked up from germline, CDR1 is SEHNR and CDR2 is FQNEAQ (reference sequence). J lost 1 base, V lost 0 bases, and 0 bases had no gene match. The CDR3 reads CASSLASGGSYNEQFF. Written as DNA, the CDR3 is TGTGCCAGCAGCTTAGCTAGCGGGGGGTCCTACAATGAGCAGTTCTTC.

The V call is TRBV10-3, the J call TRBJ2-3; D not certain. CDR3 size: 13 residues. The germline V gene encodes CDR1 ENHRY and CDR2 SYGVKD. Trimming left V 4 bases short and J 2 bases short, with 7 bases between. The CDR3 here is CAISVRNTDTQYF. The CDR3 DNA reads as TGTGCCATCAGTGTCAGAAACACAGATACGCAGTATTTT.

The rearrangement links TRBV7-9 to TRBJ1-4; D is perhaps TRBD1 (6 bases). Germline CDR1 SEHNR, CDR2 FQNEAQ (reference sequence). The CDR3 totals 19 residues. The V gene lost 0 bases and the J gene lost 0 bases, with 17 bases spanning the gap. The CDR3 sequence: CASSLALQGGSATNEKLFF. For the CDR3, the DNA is TGTGCCAGCAGCTTAGCCCTACAGGGAGGGTCTGCAACTAATGAAAAACTGTTTTTT.

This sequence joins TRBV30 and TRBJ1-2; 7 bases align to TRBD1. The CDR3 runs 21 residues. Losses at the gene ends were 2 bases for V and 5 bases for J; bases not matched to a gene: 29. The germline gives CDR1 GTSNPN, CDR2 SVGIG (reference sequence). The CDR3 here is CAWSIYPLKTGNSLAFYGYTF. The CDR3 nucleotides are TGTGCCTGGAGTATTTACCCCTTAAAGACAGGGAATAGTCTAGCTTTTTATGGCTACACCTTC.

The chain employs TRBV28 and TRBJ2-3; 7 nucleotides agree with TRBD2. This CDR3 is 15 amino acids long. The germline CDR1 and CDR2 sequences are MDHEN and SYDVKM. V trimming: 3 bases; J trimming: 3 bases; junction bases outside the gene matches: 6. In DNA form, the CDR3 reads TGTGCCAGCAGTTTTAGGCGGGGGATGACAGATACGCAGTATTTT. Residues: CASSFRRGMTDTQYF.

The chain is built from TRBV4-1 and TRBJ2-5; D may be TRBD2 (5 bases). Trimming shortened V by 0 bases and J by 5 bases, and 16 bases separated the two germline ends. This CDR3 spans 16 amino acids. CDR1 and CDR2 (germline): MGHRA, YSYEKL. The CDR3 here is CASSQDQSRAAETQYF. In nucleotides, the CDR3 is TGCGCCAGCAGCCAAGATCAATCGAGGGCAGCGGAGACCCAGTACTTC.

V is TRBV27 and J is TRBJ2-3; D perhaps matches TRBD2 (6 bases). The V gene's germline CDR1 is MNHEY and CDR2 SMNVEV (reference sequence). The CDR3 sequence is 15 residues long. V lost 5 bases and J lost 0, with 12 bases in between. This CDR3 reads CASSPAGTSTDTQYF. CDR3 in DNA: TGTGCCAGCAGTCCAGCCGGGACTAGCACAGATACGCAGTATTTT.

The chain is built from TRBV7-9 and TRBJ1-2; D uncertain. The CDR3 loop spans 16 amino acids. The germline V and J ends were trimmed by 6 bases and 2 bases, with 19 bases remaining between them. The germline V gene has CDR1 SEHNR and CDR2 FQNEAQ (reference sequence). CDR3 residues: CASRTPTLGKNYGYTF. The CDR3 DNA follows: TGTGCCAGCAGAACGCCGACCCTCGGGAAGAACTATGGCTACACCTTC.

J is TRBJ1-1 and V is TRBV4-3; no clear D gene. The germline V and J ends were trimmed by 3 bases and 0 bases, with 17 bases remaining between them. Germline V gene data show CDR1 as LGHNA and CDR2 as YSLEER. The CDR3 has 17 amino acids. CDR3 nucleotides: TGCGCCAGCAGCCACAAGAGTTGGGCTACATTGAACACTGAAGCTTTCTTT. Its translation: CASSHKSWATLNTEAFF.

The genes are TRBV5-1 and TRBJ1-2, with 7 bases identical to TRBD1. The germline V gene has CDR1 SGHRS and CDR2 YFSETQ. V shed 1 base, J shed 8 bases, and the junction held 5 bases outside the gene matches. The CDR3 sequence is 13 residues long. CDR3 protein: CASSLTGARGYTF. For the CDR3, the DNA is TGCGCCAGCAGCTTGACAGGGGCGAGGGGCTACACCTTC. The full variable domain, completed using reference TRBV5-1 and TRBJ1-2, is KAGVTQTPRYLIKTRGQQVTLSCSPISGHRSVSWYQQTPGQGLQFLFEYFSETQRNKGNFPGRFSGRQFSNSRSEMNVSTLELGDSALYLCASSLTGARGYTFGSGTRLTVV.

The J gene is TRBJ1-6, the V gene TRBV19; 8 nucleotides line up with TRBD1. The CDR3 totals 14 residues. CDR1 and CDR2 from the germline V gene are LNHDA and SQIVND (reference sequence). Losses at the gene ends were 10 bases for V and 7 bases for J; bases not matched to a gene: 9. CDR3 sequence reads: CATATGVSNSPLHF. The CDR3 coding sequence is TGTGCCACTGCGACAGGGGTCTCCAATTCACCCCTCCACTTT.

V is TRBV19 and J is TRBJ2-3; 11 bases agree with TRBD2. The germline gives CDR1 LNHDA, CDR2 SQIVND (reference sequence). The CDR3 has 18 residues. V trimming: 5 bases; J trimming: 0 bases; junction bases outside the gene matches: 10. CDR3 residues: CASSRLAGSKSSTDTQYF. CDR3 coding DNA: TGTGCCAGTAGTCGACTAGCGGGGTCAAAATCTAGCACAGATACGCAGTATTTT. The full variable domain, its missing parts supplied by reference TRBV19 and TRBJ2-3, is DGGITQSPKYLFRKEGQNVTLSCEQNLNHDAMYWYRQDPGQGLRLIYYSQIVNDFQKGDIAEGYSVSREKKESFPLTVTSAQKNPTAFYLCASSRLAGSKSSTDTQYFGPGTRLTVL.

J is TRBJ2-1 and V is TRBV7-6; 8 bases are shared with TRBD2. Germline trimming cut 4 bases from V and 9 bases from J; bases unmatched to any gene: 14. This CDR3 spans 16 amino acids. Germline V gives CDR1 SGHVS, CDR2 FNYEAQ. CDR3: CASSSPGTRMSGEQFF. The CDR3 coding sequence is TGTGCCAGCAGCTCACCCGGGACTAGGATGTCTGGTGAGCAGTTCTTC.

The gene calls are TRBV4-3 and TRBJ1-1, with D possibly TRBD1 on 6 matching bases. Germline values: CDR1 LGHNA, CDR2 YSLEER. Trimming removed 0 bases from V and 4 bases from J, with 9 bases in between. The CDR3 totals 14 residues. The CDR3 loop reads CASSQDQGSTEAFF. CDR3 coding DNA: TGCGCCAGCAGCCAAGATCAGGGGTCCACTGAAGCTTTCTTT.

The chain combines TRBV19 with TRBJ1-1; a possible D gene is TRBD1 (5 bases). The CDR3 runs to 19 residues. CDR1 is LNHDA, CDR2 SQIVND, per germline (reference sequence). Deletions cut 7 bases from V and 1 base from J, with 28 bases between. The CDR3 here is CASNQFKRQGLGPNTEAFF. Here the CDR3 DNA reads TGTGCCAGTAACCAATTTAAGAGGCAGGGATTAGGGCCGAACACTGAAGCTTTCTTT.

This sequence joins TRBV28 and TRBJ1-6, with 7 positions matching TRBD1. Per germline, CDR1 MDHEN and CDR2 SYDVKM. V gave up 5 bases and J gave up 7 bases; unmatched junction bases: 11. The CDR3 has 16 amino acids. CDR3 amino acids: CASSPPDHRGNSPLHF. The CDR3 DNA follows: TGTGCCAGCAGTCCACCGGACCACAGGGGAAATTCACCCCTCCACTTT. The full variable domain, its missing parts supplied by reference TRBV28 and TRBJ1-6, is DVKVTQSSRYLVKRTGEKVFLECVQDMDHENMFWYRQDPGLGLRLIYFSYDVKMKEKGDIPEGYSVSREKKERFSLILESASTNQTSMYLCASSPPDHRGNSPLHFGNGTRLTVT.

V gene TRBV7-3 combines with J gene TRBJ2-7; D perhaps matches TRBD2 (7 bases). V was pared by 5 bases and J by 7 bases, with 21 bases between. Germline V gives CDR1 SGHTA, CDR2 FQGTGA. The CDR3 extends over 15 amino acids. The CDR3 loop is CASSPNRGGLGEQYF. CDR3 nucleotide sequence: TGTGCCAGCAGCCCTAATAGGGGGGGCCTCGGGGAGCAGTACTTC.

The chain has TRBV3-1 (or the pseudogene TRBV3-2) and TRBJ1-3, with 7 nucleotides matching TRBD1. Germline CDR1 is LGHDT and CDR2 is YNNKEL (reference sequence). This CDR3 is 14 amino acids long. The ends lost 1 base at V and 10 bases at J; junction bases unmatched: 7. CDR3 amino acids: CASSQAEGARTIYF. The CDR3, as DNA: TGTGCCAGCAGCCAAGCGGAGGGGGCCAGGACCATATATTTT.

This chain's CDR3 is CASSLSPGVYGYTF. The CDR3 nucleotides read TGTGCCAGCAGCTTAAGTCCGGGGGTCTATGGCTACACCTTC. The V and J genes are TRBV7-2 and TRBJ1-2, with a weak D call TRBD1 (5 bases). Germline V gene lookup returns CDR1 SGHTA and CDR2 FQGNSA. Trimming cost V 2 bases and J 4 bases, with 11 bases left between them. The CDR3 is 14 residues long.

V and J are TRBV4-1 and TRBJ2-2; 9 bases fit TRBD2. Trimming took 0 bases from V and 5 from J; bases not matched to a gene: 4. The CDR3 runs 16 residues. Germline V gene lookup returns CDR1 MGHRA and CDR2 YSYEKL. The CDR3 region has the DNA TGCGCCAGCAGCCAAGAATATGCGGGGGGGACCGGGGAGCTGTTTTTT. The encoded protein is CASSQEYAGGTGELFF.